Reported below is one T cell receptor beta chain. This entry comes from a study of blood T cell repertoires in COVID-19. Across the whole study: Some COVID-19 samples were acute and others convalescent; all came from the United States, Italy and Spain.

Here immunoSEQ multiplex PCR was the method, and the copy in TCRdb shows in-frame clones only, minus some. Among 300,000 to 400,000 clones listed, about 88% were seen once. The germline V gene encodes CDR1 GTSNPN and CDR2 SVGIG (reference sequence). The CDR3 is 11 amino acids. Recovered Cohort 3 donors showed two negative PCRs, clearance, or symptom resolution. Sequencing input: PBMCs or T cells enriched from blood (not recorded which). The rearrangement links TRBV30 to TRBJ1-2, with unresolved D. This clonotype originated in a woman aged 25 to 45 who had recovered from COVID-19. CDR3 in DNA: TGTGCTCTTCCCAACAGCTATGGCTACACCTTC. This translates into CALPNSYGYTF.